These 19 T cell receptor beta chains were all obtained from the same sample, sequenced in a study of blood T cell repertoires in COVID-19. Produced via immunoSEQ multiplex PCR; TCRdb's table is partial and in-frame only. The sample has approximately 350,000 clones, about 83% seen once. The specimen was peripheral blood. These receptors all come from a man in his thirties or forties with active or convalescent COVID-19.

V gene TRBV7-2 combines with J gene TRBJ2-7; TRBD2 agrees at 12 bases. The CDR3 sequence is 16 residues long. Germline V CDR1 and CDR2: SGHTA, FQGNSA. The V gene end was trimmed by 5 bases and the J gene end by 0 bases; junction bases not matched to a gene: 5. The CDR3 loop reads CASSPRTSGASYEQYF. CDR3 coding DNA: TGTGCCAGCAGCCCAAGGACTAGCGGGGCCTCCTACGAGCAGTACTTC.

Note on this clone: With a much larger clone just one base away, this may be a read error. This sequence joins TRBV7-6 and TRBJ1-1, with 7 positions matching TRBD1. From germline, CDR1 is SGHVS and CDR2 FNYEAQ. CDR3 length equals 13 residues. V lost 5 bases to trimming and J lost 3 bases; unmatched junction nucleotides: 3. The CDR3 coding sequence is TGTGCCAGCAGCCTACAGGGGTACACTGAAGCTTTCTTT. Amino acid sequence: CASSLQGYTEAFF.

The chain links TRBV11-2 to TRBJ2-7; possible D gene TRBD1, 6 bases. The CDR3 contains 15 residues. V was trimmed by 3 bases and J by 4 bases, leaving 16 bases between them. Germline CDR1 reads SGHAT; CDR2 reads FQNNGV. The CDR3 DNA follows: TGTGCCAGCAGCTTTTCGACAGGAAATCGGTACGAGCAGTACTTC. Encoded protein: CASSFSTGNRYEQYF.

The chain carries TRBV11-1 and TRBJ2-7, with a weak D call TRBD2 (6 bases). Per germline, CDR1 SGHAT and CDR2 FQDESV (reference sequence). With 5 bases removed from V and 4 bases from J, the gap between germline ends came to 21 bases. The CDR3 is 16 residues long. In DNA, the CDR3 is TGTGCCAGCAGCCCGCTCGGGGGAATTTTTATTTACGAGCAGTACTTC. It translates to CASSPLGGIFIYEQYF.

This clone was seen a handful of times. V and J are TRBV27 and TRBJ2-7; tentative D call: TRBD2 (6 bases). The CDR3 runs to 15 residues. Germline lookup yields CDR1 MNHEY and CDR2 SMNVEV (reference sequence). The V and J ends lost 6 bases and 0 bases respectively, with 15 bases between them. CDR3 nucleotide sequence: TGTGCCAGCAGAACTGGACGGGGGAGCTCCTACGAGCAGTACTTC. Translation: CASRTGRGSSYEQYF.

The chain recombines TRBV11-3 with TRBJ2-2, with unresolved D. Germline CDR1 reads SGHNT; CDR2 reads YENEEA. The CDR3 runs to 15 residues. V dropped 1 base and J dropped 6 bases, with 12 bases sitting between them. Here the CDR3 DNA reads TGTGCCAGCAGCTTAGTCGCAGGTTCGGCCGGGGAGCTGTTTTTT. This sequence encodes CASSLVAGSAGELFF.

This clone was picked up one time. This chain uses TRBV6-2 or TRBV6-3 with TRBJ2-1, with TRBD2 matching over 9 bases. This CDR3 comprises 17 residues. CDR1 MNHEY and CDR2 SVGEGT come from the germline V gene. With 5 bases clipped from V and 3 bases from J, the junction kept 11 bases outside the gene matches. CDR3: CASSPGLATGDYNEQFF. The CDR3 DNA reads TGTGCCAGCAGTCCGGGACTAGCCACCGGGGACTACAATGAGCAGTTCTTC.

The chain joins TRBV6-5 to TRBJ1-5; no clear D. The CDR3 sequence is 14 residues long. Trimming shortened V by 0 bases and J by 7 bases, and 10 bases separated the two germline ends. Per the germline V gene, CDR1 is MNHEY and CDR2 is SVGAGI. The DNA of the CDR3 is TGTGCCAGCAGTTACTCCGCTACAGTGCAGCCCCAGCATTTT. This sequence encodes CASSYSATVQPQHF.

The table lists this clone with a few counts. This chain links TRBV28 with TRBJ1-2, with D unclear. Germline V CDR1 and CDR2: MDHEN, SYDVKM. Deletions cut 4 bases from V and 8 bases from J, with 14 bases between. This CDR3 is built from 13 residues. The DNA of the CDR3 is TGTGCCAGCAGTTACGGACTGGCGGGCGGCTACACCTTC. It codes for CASSYGLAGGYTF.

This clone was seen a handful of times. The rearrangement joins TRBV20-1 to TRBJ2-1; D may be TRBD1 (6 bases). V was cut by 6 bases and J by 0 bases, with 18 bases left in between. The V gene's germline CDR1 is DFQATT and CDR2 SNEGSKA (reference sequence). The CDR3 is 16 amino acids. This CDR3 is CSASSGAPSSYNEQFF. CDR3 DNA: TGCAGTGCAAGTTCAGGGGCACCTAGCTCCTACAATGAGCAGTTCTTC.

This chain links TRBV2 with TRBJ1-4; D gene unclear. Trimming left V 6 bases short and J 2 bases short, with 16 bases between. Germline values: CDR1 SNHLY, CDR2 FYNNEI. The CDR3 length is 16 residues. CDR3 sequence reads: CASRPLVGVTNEKLFF. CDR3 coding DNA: TGTGCCAGCAGGCCCCTTGTCGGGGTGACTAATGAAAAACTGTTTTTT.

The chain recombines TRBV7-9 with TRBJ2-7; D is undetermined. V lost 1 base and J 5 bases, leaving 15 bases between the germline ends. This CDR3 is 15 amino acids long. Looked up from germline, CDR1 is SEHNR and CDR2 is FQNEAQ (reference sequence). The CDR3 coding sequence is TGTGCCAGCAGCTTAGTTGAGGCGGTGGTGGACGAGCAGTACTTC. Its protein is CASSLVEAVVDEQYF.

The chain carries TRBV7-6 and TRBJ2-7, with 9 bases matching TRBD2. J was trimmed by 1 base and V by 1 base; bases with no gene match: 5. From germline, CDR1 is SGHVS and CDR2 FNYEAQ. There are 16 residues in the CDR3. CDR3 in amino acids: CASSLDRAGGSYEQYF. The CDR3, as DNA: TGTGCCAGCAGCTTAGATCGAGCGGGAGGTTCCTACGAGCAGTACTTC.

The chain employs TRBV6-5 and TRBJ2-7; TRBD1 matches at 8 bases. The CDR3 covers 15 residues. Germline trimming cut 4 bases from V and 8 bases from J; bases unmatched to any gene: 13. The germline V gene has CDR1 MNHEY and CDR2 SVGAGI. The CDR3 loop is CASSSPTRTGNKQYF. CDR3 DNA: TGTGCCAGCAGTTCCCCTACTCGGACAGGGAACAAGCAGTACTTC.

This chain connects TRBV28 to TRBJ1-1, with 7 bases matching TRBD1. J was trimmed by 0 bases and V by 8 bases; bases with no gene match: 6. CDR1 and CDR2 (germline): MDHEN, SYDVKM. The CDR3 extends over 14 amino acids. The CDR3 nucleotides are TGTGCCAGCGGCGGCAGGGGGGTGAACACTGAAGCTTTCTTT. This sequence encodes CASGGRGVNTEAFF.

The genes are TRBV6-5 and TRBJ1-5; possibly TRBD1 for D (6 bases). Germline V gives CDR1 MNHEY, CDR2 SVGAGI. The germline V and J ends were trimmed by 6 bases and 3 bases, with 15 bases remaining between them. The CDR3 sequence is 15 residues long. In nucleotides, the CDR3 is TGTGCCAGCAGGTTTACGCAGGGGATCAATCAGCCCCAGCATTTT. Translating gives CASRFTQGINQPQHF.

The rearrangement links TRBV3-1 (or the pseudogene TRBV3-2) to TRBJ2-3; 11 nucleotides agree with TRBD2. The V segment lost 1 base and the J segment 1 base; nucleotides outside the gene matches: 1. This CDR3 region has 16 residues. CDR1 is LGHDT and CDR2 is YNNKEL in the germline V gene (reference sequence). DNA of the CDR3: TGTGCCAGCAGCCAAGCACTAGCGGGGGGCACAGATACGCAGTATTTT. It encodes CASSQALAGGTDTQYF.

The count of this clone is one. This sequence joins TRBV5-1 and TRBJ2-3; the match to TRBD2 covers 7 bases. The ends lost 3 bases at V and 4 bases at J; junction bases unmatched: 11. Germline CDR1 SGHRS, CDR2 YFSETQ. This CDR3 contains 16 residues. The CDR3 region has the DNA TGCGCCAGCAGCTCTTCTGGGGCGGGAGCGGCAGATACGCAGTATTTT. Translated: CASSSSGAGAADTQYF.

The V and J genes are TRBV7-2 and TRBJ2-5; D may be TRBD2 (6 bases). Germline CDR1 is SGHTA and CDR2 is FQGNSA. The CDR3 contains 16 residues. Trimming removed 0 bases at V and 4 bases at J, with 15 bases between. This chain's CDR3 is CASSLALTRAGETQYF. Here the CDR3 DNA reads TGTGCCAGCAGCTTAGCGCTGACTAGGGCGGGAGAGACCCAGTACTTC.